The 28 T cell receptor beta chains presented below share a single source sample, sequenced in a study of blood T cell repertoires in COVID-19. Clones were read by immunoSEQ multiplex PCR, and TCRdb kept only the in-frame ones, dropping some. The data hold tens of thousands of clones, with approximately 80% observed a single time. Sequencing was carried out using peripheral blood. These receptors originate from a man aged 45-60 years with COVID-19, enrolled during active disease.

CDR3 nucleotides: TGTGCCTGGAGTGTAAGGACAGGGTATTCACCCCTCCACTTT. Amino acid sequence: CAWSVRTGYSPLHF. The chain couples TRBV30 to TRBJ1-6; TRBD1 matches at 8 bases. Germline CDR1 is GTSNPN and CDR2 is SVGIG (reference sequence). V lost 0 bases to trimming and J lost 8 bases; unmatched junction nucleotides: 3. CDR3 length equals 14 residues. Full variable domain (outside the CDR3, taken from reference TRBV30 and TRBJ1-6): SQTIHQWPATLVQPVGSPLSLECTVEGTSNPNLYWYRQAAGRGLQLLFYSVGIGQISSEVPQNLSASRPQDRQFILSSKKLLLSDSGFYLCAWSVRTGYSPLHFGNGTRLTVT.

The gene calls are TRBV3-1 (or the pseudogene TRBV3-2) and TRBJ2-1; D may be TRBD2 (6 bases). Trimming took off 1 base at V and 9 bases at J, with 16 bases between the two ends. This CDR3 is 15 amino acids long. Germline V gene lookup returns CDR1 LGHDT and CDR2 YNNKEL (reference sequence). CDR3 DNA sequence: TGTGCCAGCAGCCAAGTACTAGCCCTATCTGCTGAGCAGTTCTTC. This codes for CASSQVLALSAEQFF.

This chain joins TRBV6-5 and TRBJ2-7, with D possibly TRBD2 on 6 matching bases. Germline V gene sequence: CDR1 MNHEY, CDR2 SVGAGI. V was clipped by 0 bases and J by 3 bases, with 9 bases between them. The CDR3 loop spans 14 amino acids. The CDR3 DNA reads as TGTGCCAGCAGTTACTCATCCGGGGGCTACGAGCAGTACTTC. It codes for CASSYSSGGYEQYF.

This sequence joins TRBV7-9 and TRBJ2-2; 7 positions match TRBD2. This CDR3 contains 18 residues. After removal of 5 bases from V and 5 bases from J, the junction contained 17 bases not matched to a gene. Germline V lookup: CDR1 SEHNR, CDR2 FQNEAQ (reference sequence). The CDR3 coding sequence is TGTGCCAGCAGCCGGCCCCGGCTAGCGGCGTCTCCAACCGGGGAGCTGTTTTTT. Its translation: CASSRPRLAASPTGELFF.

This clone was seen just once. This chain links TRBV2 with TRBJ2-7; TRBD1 matches 9 bases. Germline-derived CDR1 and CDR2 are SNHLY and FYNNEI. Germline trimming cut 5 bases from V and 2 bases from J; bases unmatched to any gene: 4. CDR3 length: 14 residues. For the CDR3, the DNA is TGTGCCAGCAGTTACAGGGGGCTGACCTACGAGCAGTACTTC. It codes for CASSYRGLTYEQYF.

J is TRBJ1-1 and V is TRBV27; TRBD1 aligns across 7 bases. CDR1 and CDR2 (germline): MNHEY, SMNVEV (reference sequence). The CDR3 is made up of 14 amino acids. Trimming at V came to 7 bases and at J to 0 bases, leaving 5 bases not matched to a gene. For the CDR3, the DNA is TGTGCCAGCAAGCCGGGACAGCTGAACACTGAAGCTTTCTTT. It codes for CASKPGQLNTEAFF.

The chain employs TRBV7-3 and TRBJ1-1; D unclear. Trimming pared 5 bases from V and 2 bases from J, leaving 15 bases between. Germline lookup yields CDR1 SGHTA and CDR2 FQGTGA. This CDR3 spans 15 amino acids. Written as DNA, the CDR3 is TGTGCCAGCAGCCCCTCGCCGGGTAGCAACACTGAAGCTTTCTTT. This sequence encodes CASSPSPGSNTEAFF.

The chain couples TRBV5-4 to TRBJ2-1; TRBD1 matches at 11 bases. Losses at the gene ends were 5 bases for V and 8 bases for J; bases not matched to a gene: 12. CDR1 and CDR2 (germline): SGHNT, YYREEE (reference sequence). CDR3 length: 16 residues. CDR3 in amino acids: CASRGTGGRQGDEQFF. The CDR3 region has the DNA TGTGCCAGCAGGGGGACAGGGGGTCGTCAAGGCGATGAGCAGTTCTTC.

V gene TRBV6-4 combines with J gene TRBJ2-2; tentative D call: TRBD2 (5 bases). The CDR3 spans 11 residues. CDR1 and CDR2 (germline): MRHNA, SNTAGT. Between the trimmed V and J ends, which lost 8 bases and 7 bases, there was a span of 8 bases. The CDR3 DNA reads TGTGCCAGCTCCGGAGGCGGGGAGCTGTTTTTT. The encoded protein is CASSGGGELFF.

The chain recombines TRBV19 with TRBJ2-2, with 9 positions matching TRBD2. J gave up 5 bases and V 4 bases, and 5 bases lay outside the gene matches. This CDR3 is 15 amino acids long. Germline-derived CDR1 and CDR2 are LNHDA and SQIVND (reference sequence). In DNA, the CDR3 is TGTGCCAGTAGTAGCGGGGGGGCACGTACCGGGGAGCTGTTTTTT. As protein: CASSSGGARTGELFF.

The table lists this clone with a count of one. The CDR3 here is CATSDSLAEETQYF. DNA of the CDR3: TGTGCCACCAGTGATTCTCTAGCGGAAGAGACCCAGTACTTC. The rearrangement uses TRBV24-1 and TRBJ2-5; 7 nucleotides match TRBD2. The length of the CDR3 is 14 residues. The V gene end was trimmed by 2 bases and the J gene end by 3 bases; junction bases not matched to a gene: 2. Germline values: CDR1 KGHDR, CDR2 SFDVKD.

The V gene is TRBV7-9, the J gene TRBJ2-1, with a weak D call TRBD1 (6 bases). The V gene lost 7 bases and the J gene lost 0 bases, with 10 bases spanning the gap. Germline-derived CDR1 and CDR2 are SEHNR and FQNEAQ (reference sequence). This CDR3 is built from 14 residues. The CDR3 bases are TGTGCCAGCACAACAGGGAGCTCCTACAATGAGCAGTTCTTC. Encoded protein: CASTTGSSYNEQFF.

The V call is TRBV18, the J call TRBJ1-3; D possibly corresponds to TRBD1 (5 bases). The CDR3 spans 15 residues. Trimming cost V 2 bases and J 0 bases, with 8 bases left between them. CDR1 KGHSH and CDR2 LQKENI come from the germline V gene. CDR3 residues: CASSPGGSSGNTIYF. The CDR3 DNA reads TGTGCCAGCTCACCAGGGGGGAGCTCTGGAAACACCATATATTTT.

The chain couples TRBV2 to TRBJ1-5; 10 bases match TRBD1. Germline V lookup: CDR1 SNHLY, CDR2 FYNNEI. With 7 bases clipped from V and 2 bases from J, the junction kept 8 bases outside the gene matches. The length of the CDR3 is 16 residues. CDR3 nucleotides: TGTGCCAGCACCCACGGGACAGGGGTTGGCAATCAGCCCCAGCATTTT. Translating it yields CASTHGTGVGNQPQHF.

The J gene is TRBJ2-1, the V gene TRBV7-2; 8 nucleotides match TRBD2. With 1 base clipped from V and 2 bases from J, the junction kept 1 base outside the gene matches. The CDR3 length is 15 residues. CDR1 SGHTA and CDR2 FQGNSA come from the germline V gene. This CDR3 reads CASSLGGGTYNEQFF. For the CDR3, the DNA is TGTGCCAGCAGCTTAGGCGGGGGGACCTACAATGAGCAGTTCTTC. The complete variable domain, with remaining parts taken from reference TRBV7-2 and TRBJ2-1, reads GAGVSQSPSNKVTEKGKDVELRCDPISGHTALYWYRQSLGQGLEFLIYFQGNSAPDKSGLPSDRFSAERTGGSVSTLTIQRTQQEDSAVYLCASSLGGGTYNEQFFGPGTRLTVL.

This chain links TRBV7-6 with TRBJ2-7; 7 bases are shared with TRBD1. Germline V gives CDR1 SGHVS, CDR2 FNYEAQ. V lost 1 base to trimming and J lost 7 bases; unmatched junction nucleotides: 13. CDR3 length equals 16 residues. DNA of the CDR3: TGTGCCAGCAGCTTAGTCGGACAGGCCTCTACTGAGGAGCAGTACTTC. Its translation is CASSLVGQASTEEQYF.

The chain joins TRBV27 to TRBJ1-2; 12 positions match TRBD1. This CDR3 is built from 14 residues. Per germline, CDR1 MNHEY and CDR2 SMNVEV (reference sequence). V shed 3 bases and J 6 bases; nucleotides not matched to a gene: 2. This CDR3 is CASSLGTGGDGYTF. In nucleotides, the CDR3 is TGTGCCAGCAGTTTGGGGACAGGGGGCGATGGCTACACCTTC.

In this sample, this clone turned up once. This chain's CDR3 is CASSAGVKETQYF. The CDR3 DNA sequence: TGCGCCAGCAGCGCAGGGGTGAAAGAGACCCAGTACTTC. The V gene is TRBV5-1, the J gene TRBJ2-5; D possibly corresponds to TRBD1 (6 bases). The CDR3 extends over 13 amino acids. The germline CDR1 and CDR2 sequences are SGHRS and YFSETQ. V shed 4 bases and J shed 3 bases, with 10 bases lying between them.

The chain carries TRBV29-1 and TRBJ1-5, with a possible D match to TRBD1 (6 bases). The CDR3 length is 13 residues. Germline lookup yields CDR1 SQVTM and CDR2 ANQGSEA. With 7 bases removed from V and 5 bases from J, the gap between germline ends came to 15 bases. The CDR3 protein is CSARTENDQPQHF. CDR3 bases: TGCAGCGCCAGGACAGAGAACGATCAGCCCCAGCATTTT.

V gene TRBV4-3 combines with J gene TRBJ2-5; 10 positions match TRBD2. This CDR3 has 15 residues. The J segment lost 1 base and the V segment lost 2 bases, leaving 1 base of the junction unmatched. Germline loops: CDR1 LGHNA, CDR2 YSLEER. CDR3 in DNA: TGCGCCAGCAGCCAAACTAGCGGGACCCAAGAGACCCAGTACTTC. Translation gives CASSQTSGTQETQYF.

This clone showed up just once. The chain links TRBV7-3 to TRBJ2-2; TRBD2 agrees at 8 bases. Germline assignment: CDR1 SGHTA and CDR2 FQGTGA. Germline trimming cut 6 bases from V and 6 bases from J; bases unmatched to any gene: 6. The CDR3 loop spans 14 amino acids. As DNA, the CDR3 is TGTGCCAGCAGTTATAGCGGGGAAGCCGGGGAGCTGTTTTTT. The encoded protein is CASSYSGEAGELFF.

This rearrangement joins TRBV30 to TRBJ2-3; 9 positions match TRBD1. Germline V lookup: CDR1 GTSNPN, CDR2 SVGIG (reference sequence). V shed 5 bases and J 5 bases; nucleotides not matched to a gene: 8. The CDR3 runs to 14 residues. The CDR3 protein is CAWVGQGHGDTQYF. In nucleotides, the CDR3 is TGTGCCTGGGTGGGACAGGGTCACGGAGATACGCAGTATTTT.

V gene TRBV19 combines with J gene TRBJ2-7; 9 positions agree with TRBD1. V dropped 4 bases and J dropped 5; count of bases not matched to a gene: 3. The CDR3 contains 13 residues. CDR1 and CDR2 from the germline V gene are LNHDA and SQIVND (reference sequence). In DNA form, the CDR3 reads TGTGCCAGTAGTAACCGGGACAGGGACGAGCAGTACTTC. Its protein is CASSNRDRDEQYF.

The V gene is TRBV3-1 (or the pseudogene TRBV3-2), the J gene TRBJ2-2; tentatively, D is TRBD1 (6 bases). V lost 4 bases and J lost 2, with 11 bases in between. The CDR3 covers 15 residues. Germline CDR1 is LGHDT and CDR2 is YNNKEL (reference sequence). The CDR3 loop reads CASSPDRINTGELFF. For the CDR3, the DNA is TGTGCCAGCAGCCCCGACAGGATCAACACCGGGGAGCTGTTTTTT.

The chain joins TRBV5-1 to TRBJ1-4; D is possibly TRBD1 (5 bases). The CDR3 has 16 amino acids. Germline V gene sequence: CDR1 SGHRS, CDR2 YFSETQ. The V end was cut by 4 bases, the J end by 0 bases, with 13 bases between. The CDR3 spells CASSEGGVATNEKLFF. The CDR3 bases are TGCGCCAGCAGCGAGGGAGGGGTTGCAACTAATGAAAAACTGTTTTTT.

The chain carries TRBV19 and TRBJ1-2; the match to TRBD1 covers 7 bases. CDR3 length: 15 amino acids. Losses at the gene ends were 5 bases for V and 3 bases for J; bases not matched to a gene: 9. The germline CDR1 and CDR2 sequences are LNHDA and SQIVND (reference sequence). The DNA for the CDR3 is TGTGCCAGTAGTGACGGGACAGAAAATCACTATGGCTACACCTTC. Translated: CASSDGTENHYGYTF. Based on the CDR3 plus reference TRBV19 and TRBJ1-2, the full variable domain is DGGITQSPKYLFRKEGQNVTLSCEQNLNHDAMYWYRQDPGQGLRLIYYSQIVNDFQKGDIAEGYSVSREKKESFPLTVTSAQKNPTAFYLCASSDGTENHYGYTFGSGTRLTVV.

V and J are TRBV20-1 and TRBJ2-7, with a weak D call TRBD1 (6 bases). The CDR3 is made up of 11 amino acids. Between the trimmed V and J ends, which lost 5 bases and 1 base, there was a span of 6 bases. The germline gives CDR1 DFQATT, CDR2 SNEGSKA (reference sequence). Here the CDR3 DNA reads TGCAGTGCTGGACAGTCCTACGAGCAGTACTTC. Residues: CSAGQSYEQYF.

This chain links TRBV18 with TRBJ1-1, with 9 bases matching TRBD1. CDR1 KGHSH and CDR2 LQKENI come from the germline V gene. The V segment lost 0 bases and the J segment 4 bases; nucleotides outside the gene matches: 3. The CDR3 has 15 residues. The CDR3 sequence: CASSPPGQGFTEAFF. The CDR3 nucleotides read TGTGCCAGCTCACCACCGGGACAGGGATTCACTGAAGCTTTCTTT.